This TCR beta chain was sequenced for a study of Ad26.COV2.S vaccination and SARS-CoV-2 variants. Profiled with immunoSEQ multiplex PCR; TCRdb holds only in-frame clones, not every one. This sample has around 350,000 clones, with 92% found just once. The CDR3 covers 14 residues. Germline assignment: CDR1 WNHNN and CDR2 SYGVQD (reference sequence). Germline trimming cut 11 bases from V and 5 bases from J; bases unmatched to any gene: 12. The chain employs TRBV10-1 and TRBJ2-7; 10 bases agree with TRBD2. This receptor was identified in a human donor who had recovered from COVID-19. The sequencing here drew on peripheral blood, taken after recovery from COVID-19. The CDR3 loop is CAGSPQRGGNEQYF. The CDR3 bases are TGCGCCGGCTCTCCTCAGCGGGGGGGGAACGAGCAGTACTTC.